Listed below are T cell receptor beta chains from one sample, sequenced in a study of T cells in Graves' hyperthyroidism and ophthalmopathy. TCRdb processed the multiplex PCR reads anew with MiXCR; each CDR3 protein has one entry. Here the sample spans about 520,000 distinct CDR3 sequences, roughly 24% being singletons. Sequencing input: blood. The source of these receptors is a woman in her twenties or thirties with Graves' ophthalmopathy. Each CDR3 is given with its conserved first and last residue. A D gene is named only where the DNA matches it firmly. Clone sizes are given selectively: once, few, many, or a class where the clone is expanded.

j_call v_call d_call clone_size cdr3_nt cdr3_aa
TRBJ1-1 TRBV11-1 . many TGTGCCAGCAGTACGCAGGAAACTGAAGCTTTCTTT CASSTQETEAFF
TRBJ1-1 TRBV2 . many TGTGCCAGCACTCCCACTCCTCCGAACACTGAAGCTTTCTTT CASTPTPPNTEAFF
TRBJ1-1 TRBV11-1 . many TGTGCCAGCAGCTTAGAGGGTTTCGCTGAAGCTTTCTTT CASSLEGFAEAFF
TRBJ1-2 TRBV6-5 . many TGTGCCAGCAGCCCCCGACAGTATGGCTACACCTTC CASSPRQYGYTF
TRBJ2-5 TRBV29-1 TRBD1 many TGCAGCGTTGAAGTTGCCCAGGGGGCGCTTGTAGAGACCCAGTACTTC CSVEVAQGALVETQYF
TRBJ1-1 TRBV18 . . TGTGCCAGCTCACCACCACGAAACACTGAAGCTTTCTTT CASSPPRNTEAFF
TRBJ1-1 TRBV2 TRBD1 many TGTGCCAGCGCCGGGACAGGGCTGGCTGAAGCTTTCTTT CASAGTGLAEAFF
TRBJ2-5 TRBV24-1 TRBD1 . TGTGCCACCAGTGAGAGGGGGACAGGGTTCGGGACCCAGTACTTC CATSERGTGFGTQYF
TRBJ2-5 TRBV6-2/TRBV6-3 . . TGTGCCAGCAGTTCTCCGGACACTCAAGAGACCCAGTACTTC CASSSPDTQETQYF
TRBJ1-3 TRBV3-1 . few TGTGCCAGCAGCCAAGAGGGCAGGGGAGCAGAAAACACCATATATTTT CASSQEGRGAENTIYF
TRBJ2-5 TRBV28 TRBD1 . TGTGCCAGCAGTTTACCACGGGGACAACAGGGGCCCCTTCAGTACTTC CASSLPRGQQGPLQYF
TRBJ2-4 TRBV28 . . TGTGCCAGCAGTATCCAGGGCGGCATTCAGTACTTC CASSIQGGIQYF
TRBJ1-2 TRBV2 . many TGTGCCAGCAGTGAACGGGGCAGGGTTGGCTACACCTTC CASSERGRVGYTF
TRBJ2-7 TRBV12-3/TRBV12-4 . . TGTGCCAGCAGGAGGGACTGGTCCTACGAGCAGTACTTC CASRRDWSYEQYF
TRBJ1-1 TRBV2 . . TGTGCCAGCAGTGAGGTCCGCTACTTTGGGCTGAACACTGAAGCTTTCTTT CASSEVRYFGLNTEAFF
TRBJ1-2 TRBV4-2 . many TGTGCCAGCAGCCAAGATCCGGGGGACTATGGCTACACCTTC CASSQDPGDYGYTF
TRBJ2-4 TRBV30 TRBD1 many TGTGCCTGGAGTGTACGAGGGACAGGGGACATTCAGTACTTC CAWSVRGTGDIQYF
TRBJ2-7 TRBV19 TRBD2 few TGTGCCAGTAGTATTGGCGGGGGGAACTCCTACGAGCAGTACTTC CASSIGGGNSYEQYF
TRBJ1-1 TRBV4-1 . many TGCGCCAGCAGCCAACGAGGACAGTCTTTGAACACTGAAGCTTTCTTT CASSQRGQSLNTEAFF
TRBJ2-5 TRBV2 . . TGTGCCAGCAGTGGAAGGGACAAAGAGACCCAGTACTTC CASSGRDKETQYF
TRBJ1-2 TRBV11-1 TRBD1 many TGTGCCAGCAGCCCCACAGGGGCGCCCTTTAACTATGGCTACACCTTC CASSPTGAPFNYGYTF
TRBJ1-1 TRBV12-3/TRBV12-4 . . TGTTCCAGCAGTTTTTCAGGATTTGAAGAAGCTTCCTTT CSSSFSGFEEASF
TRBJ1-5 TRBV12-3/TRBV12-4 . many TGTGCCAGCAGTTCCGGCGACGGTAGCAATCAGCCCCAGCATTTT CASSSGDGSNQPQHF
TRBJ2-5 TRBV3-1 . . TGTGCCAGCAGCCACAACTGTCTGTACCAAGAGACCCAGTACTTC CASSHNCLYQETQYF
TRBJ1-2 TRBV27 . many TGTGCCAGCAGATCCCGGGACCTCGATGGCTACACCTTC CASRSRDLDGYTF
TRBJ1-1 TRBV28 . . TGTGCCAGCAGTAGGCGAGGGGTCCTCGAAGCTTTCTTT CASSRRGVLEAFF
TRBJ2-2 TRBV12-3/TRBV12-4 . many TGTGCCAGCAGTTTGACAGCGAGGAACACCGGGGAGCTGTTTTTT CASSLTARNTGELFF
TRBJ2-5 TRBV7-3 TRBD2 few TGTGCCAGCAGCCTCCTCCCGGGGGGGCTAGAGACCCAGTACTTC CASSLLPGGLETQYF
TRBJ1-2 TRBV6-1 . many TGTGCCAGCAGACCTCCGGGACACCTCTATCGCTACACCTTC CASRPPGHLYRYTF
TRBJ2-5 TRBV5-6 TRBD1 many TGTGCCAGCAGCTTTTTTGGGACAGCTACCCAAGAGACCCAGTACTTC CASSFFGTATQETQYF
TRBJ2-7 TRBV19 . few TGTGCCAGTAGTATTAACAGGGAGGACGAGCAGTACTTC CASSINREDEQYF